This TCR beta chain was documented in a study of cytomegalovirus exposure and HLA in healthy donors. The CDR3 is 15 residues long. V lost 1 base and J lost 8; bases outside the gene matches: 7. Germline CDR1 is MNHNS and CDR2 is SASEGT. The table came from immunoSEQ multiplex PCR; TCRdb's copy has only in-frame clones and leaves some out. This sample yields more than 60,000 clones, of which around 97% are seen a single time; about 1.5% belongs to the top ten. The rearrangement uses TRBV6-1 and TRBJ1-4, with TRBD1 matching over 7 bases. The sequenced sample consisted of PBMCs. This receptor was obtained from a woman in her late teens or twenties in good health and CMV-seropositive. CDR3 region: CASSEEEGAGEKLFF. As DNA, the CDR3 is TGTGCCAGCAGTGAAGAAGAGGGGGCGGGCGAAAAACTGTTTTTT.